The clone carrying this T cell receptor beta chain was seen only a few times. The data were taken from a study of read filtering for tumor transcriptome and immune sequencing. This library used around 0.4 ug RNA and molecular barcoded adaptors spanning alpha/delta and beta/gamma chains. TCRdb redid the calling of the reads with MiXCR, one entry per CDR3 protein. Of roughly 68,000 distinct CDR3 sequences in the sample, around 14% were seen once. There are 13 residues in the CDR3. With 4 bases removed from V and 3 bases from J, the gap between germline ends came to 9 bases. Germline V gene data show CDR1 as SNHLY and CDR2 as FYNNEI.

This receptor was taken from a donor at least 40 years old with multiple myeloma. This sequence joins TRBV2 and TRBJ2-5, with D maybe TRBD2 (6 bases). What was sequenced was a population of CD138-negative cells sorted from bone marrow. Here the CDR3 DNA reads TGTGCCAGCAGTGGCGAGCGGGAAGAGACCCAGTACTTC. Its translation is CASSGEREETQYF.